This TCR beta chain comes out of a study of vaccination and CD4 T cells after COVID-19 (dated by TCRdb to between 2020 and 2023). General notes on the study: In the convalescent cohort there were six males and four females, among whom were two Hispanic individuals, seven Caucasians, two Asians and one multiracial person. In control cultures, a CEFX viral epitope pool was used as positive control, an HIV-1 Nef peptide pool was used as negative control, or no peptide was added. Post-vaccine blood samples were collected a median of about 69 days after the second vaccine dose, ranging from about 13 to 250 days. Post-COVID blood samples were collected from convalescent patients a median of approximately 93 days after diagnosis, with a range of about 35 to 170 days. In some eleven COVID-19 convalescent patients and a handful of infection-naive healthy vaccine recipients, researchers compared the spike-specific CD4+ TCR repertoire from before mRNA vaccination with the repertoire from after. For stimulating the cultures, overlapping spike peptide pools were used, derived from SARS-CoV-2 as well as from the common cold coronaviruses HCoV-NL63, HCoV-OC43 and HCoV-229E. At the TCR clonotype level, an earlier paper using these donors assessed memory CD4+ T cell crossreactivity between SARS-CoV-2 and common cold coronavirus spike proteins. Participants got two doses of the Pfizer-BioNTech BNT162b2 vaccine (n=8) or two doses of the Moderna mRNA-1273 vaccine (n=2).

The sample's treatment or condition label, in plain terms: approximately 10-day PBMC culture with coronavirus spike peptide pools or control peptides (ViraFEST assay). CD4+ T cells from unexposed donors were collected before the COVID-19 pandemic (2011-2018). The ViraFEST assay was used in the study, in which antigen-specific T cells were expanded with peptide pools and expanded clonotypes were subsequently identified by TCR sequencing. Each well held 2.2 million or so PBMCs cultured in IMDM containing approximately 5.3% human AB serum and roughly 10 IU/ml IL-2, with approximately 9.2 ug/ml peptide pools added. On days 3 and 7, half of the culture medium was replaced with fresh IL-2-containing medium. Once the cells had been in culture for about 10 days, the EasySep CD4+ T cell isolation kit was used to isolate CD4+ T cells by negative selection. As cell number allowed, CD4+ T cells from unexposed donors were tested for reactivity to SARS-CoV-2 S and N and to four common cold coronavirus spike pools. PBMCs were separated from whole blood using Ficoll-Paque Plus gradient centrifugation and then either used fresh or cryopreserved at -140C. In general, triplicate wells were set up for every culture condition. Leukapheresis product for the unexposed donors was bought commercially.

The library was produced with PCR. DNA from cultured CD4+ T cells underwent TCR sequencing with the Oncomine TCR Beta short-read assay at the Johns Hopkins FTIC core. Genomic DNA was extracted from the cultured CD4+ T cells with the QIAamp micro DNA kit. The Oncomine TCR Beta libraries from cultured CD4+ T cells were pooled using unique dual indexes and then sequenced on an Illumina iSeq 100. From the authors' description of their analysis: Non-productive sequences were filtered out, and CDR3s that did not start with C, did not end with F or W, or were shorter than 7 amino acids were discarded. The MANAFEST web application identified antigen-specific clonotypes by comparing peptide-stimulated wells against reference wells and other culture wells. Positive clones required FDR below 0.05, an odds ratio above 5, and productive frequency above 0.1% in at least two of three replicate wells. A clonotype was classed as cross-reactive if the clonotype showed significant expansion both in SARS-CoV-2 spike wells and in at least one common cold coronavirus spike condition. Using R version 3.6.1, CDR3 homology was evaluated through Levenshtein distances (stringdist) along with unrooted phylogenetic trees (ape). The public reads were quality trimmed at Q25 with fastp and then assembled into clones with MiXCR by TCRdb, keeping productive beta chains. Entries are consolidated by CDR3 protein sequence, retaining the most common genes and DNA. The authors' filters were not applied to this entry. Within this sample are 4,500 to 7,000 distinct CDR3 sequences, with around 40% of them counted one time only. The top ten clones comprise around 43% of the sample.

Here V drops 6 bases and J drops 0 bases, and the junction holds 4 bases not matched to any gene. The CDR3 runs 14 amino acids, cysteine and phenylalanine included. Only the CDR3 portion is preserved as DNA: 42 bases, with reading frame beginning at the first base. The germline V gene encodes CDR1 MNHNS and CDR2 SASEGT. What the research found in general, with its limitations: Of the vaccine-specific clones in convalescent patients, 304 of 307, or nearly all, reacted only to SARS-CoV-2 spike and did not cross-react with common cold coronaviruses. An increase in the median number of SARS-CoV-2-reactive clonotypes from 20 to 25 after infection to about 39 after vaccination was observed, but the change was not found to be significant. The number of convalescent patients in the study was relatively small, and the study did not examine early timepoints following natural infection. In convalescent patients, a median about 84% of post-vaccine SARS-CoV-2-reactive clones were detected only after vaccination, and vaccine-specific priming was suggested by this finding.

This clonotype was seen more than once but under ten times. What this receptor recognizes is not known. No base qualities exist here, and no much larger clone lies one base off it. The sequencing sample was made of CD4+ T cells from blood, cultured in vitro. This TCR was recovered from a human donor in good health. The receptor chain draws on TRBV6-1 and TRBJ1-2; TRBD1 lines up with 7 middle nucleotides. The CDR3 region: CASRTGETNYGYTF. DNA sequence: TGTGCCAGCAGAACAGGGGAAACTAACTATGGCTACACCTTC.